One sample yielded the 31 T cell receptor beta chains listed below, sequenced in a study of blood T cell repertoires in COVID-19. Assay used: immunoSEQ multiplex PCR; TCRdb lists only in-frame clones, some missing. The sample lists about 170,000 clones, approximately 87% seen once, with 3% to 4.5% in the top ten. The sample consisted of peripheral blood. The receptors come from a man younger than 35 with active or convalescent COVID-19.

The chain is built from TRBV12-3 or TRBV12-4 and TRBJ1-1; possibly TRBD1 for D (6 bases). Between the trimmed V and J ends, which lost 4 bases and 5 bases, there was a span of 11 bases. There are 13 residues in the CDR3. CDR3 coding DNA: TGTGCCAGCAGTTACAGGGCTGCGACTGAAGCTTTCTTT. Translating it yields CASSYRAATEAFF.

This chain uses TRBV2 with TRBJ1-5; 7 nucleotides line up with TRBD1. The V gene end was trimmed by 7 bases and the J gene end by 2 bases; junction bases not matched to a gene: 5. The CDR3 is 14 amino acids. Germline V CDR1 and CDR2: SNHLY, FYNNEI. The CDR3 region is CASNPDRGNQPQHF. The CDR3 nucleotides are TGTGCCAGCAACCCCGACAGGGGCAATCAGCCCCAGCATTTT.

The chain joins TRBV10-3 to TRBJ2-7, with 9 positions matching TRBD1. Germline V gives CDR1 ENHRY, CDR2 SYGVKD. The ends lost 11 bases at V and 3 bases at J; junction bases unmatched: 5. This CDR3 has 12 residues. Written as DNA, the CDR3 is TGTGCCGCCGACAGGGGGGACTACGAGCAGTACTTC. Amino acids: CAADRGDYEQYF.

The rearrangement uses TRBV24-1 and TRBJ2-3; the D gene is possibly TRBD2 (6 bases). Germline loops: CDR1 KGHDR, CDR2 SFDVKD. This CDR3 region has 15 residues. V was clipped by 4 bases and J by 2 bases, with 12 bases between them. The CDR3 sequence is CATSEGGLFTDTQYF. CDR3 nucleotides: TGTGCCACCAGTGAAGGAGGGTTGTTCACAGATACGCAGTATTTT.

CDR3 sequence: CASSKEDSSSYEQYF. The CDR3 DNA reads as TGTGCCAGCAGCAAGGAGGACTCGAGCTCCTACGAGCAGTACTTC. The genes are TRBV21-1 and TRBJ2-7; the table's D call of TRBD2 was not tested on the DNA. TRBV21-1 is marked as a pseudogene. The length of the CDR3 is 15 residues.

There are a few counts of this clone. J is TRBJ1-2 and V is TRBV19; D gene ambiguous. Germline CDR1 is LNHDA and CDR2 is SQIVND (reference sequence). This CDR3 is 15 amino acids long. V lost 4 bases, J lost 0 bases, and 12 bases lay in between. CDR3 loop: CASSRRDPTNYGYTF. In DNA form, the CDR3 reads TGTGCCAGTAGTAGGCGGGATCCCACTAACTATGGCTACACCTTC.

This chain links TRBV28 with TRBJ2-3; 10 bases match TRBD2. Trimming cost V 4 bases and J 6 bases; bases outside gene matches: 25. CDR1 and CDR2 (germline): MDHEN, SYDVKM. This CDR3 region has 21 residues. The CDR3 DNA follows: TGTGCCAGCAGTTCTCCCCGGATGGATCCTTCAGCGGGAGGGCTGGGGGATACGCAGTATTTT. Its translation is CASSSPRMDPSAGGLGDTQYF.

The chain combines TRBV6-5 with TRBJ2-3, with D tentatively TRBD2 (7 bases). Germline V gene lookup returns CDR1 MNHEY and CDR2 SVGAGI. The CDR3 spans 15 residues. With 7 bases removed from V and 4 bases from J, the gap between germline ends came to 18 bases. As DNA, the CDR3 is TGTGCCAGCACCCTGAAAGGGGGGGGTGCAGATACGCAGTATTTT. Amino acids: CASTLKGGGADTQYF.

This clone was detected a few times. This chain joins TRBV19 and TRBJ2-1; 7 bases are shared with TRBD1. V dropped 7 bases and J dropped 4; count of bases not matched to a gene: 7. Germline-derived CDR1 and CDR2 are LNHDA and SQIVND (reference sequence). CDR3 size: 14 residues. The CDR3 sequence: CASNQPGGYNEQFF. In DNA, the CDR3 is TGTGCCAGTAACCAACCAGGGGGTTACAATGAGCAGTTCTTC.

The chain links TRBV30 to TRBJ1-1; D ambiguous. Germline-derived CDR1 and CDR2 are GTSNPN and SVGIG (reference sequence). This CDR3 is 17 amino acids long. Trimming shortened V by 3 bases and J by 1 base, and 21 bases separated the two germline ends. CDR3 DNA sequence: TGTGCCTGGAGATTCGGGGTGGCACGAGCCACGAACACTGAAGCTTTCTTT. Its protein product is CAWRFGVARATNTEAFF.

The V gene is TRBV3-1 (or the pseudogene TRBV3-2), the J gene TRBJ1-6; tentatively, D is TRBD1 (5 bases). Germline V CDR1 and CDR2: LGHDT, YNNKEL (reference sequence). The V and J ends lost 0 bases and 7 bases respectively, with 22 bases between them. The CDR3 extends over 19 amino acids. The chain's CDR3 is CASSQDGGANRLGNSPLHF. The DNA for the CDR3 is TGTGCCAGCAGCCAAGACGGAGGGGCGAACCGCCTAGGGAATTCACCCCTCCACTTT.

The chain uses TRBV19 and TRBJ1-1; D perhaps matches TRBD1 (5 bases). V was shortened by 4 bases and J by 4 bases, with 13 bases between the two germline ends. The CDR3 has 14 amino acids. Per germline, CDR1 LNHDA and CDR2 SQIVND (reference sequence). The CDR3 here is CASSSLGGGTEAFF. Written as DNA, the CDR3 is TGTGCCAGTAGTAGCCTGGGGGGTGGCACTGAAGCTTTCTTT.

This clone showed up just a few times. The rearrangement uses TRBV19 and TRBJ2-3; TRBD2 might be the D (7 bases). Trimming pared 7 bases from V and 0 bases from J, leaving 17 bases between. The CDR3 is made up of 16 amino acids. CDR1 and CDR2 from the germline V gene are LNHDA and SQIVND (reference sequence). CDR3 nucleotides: TGTGCCAGTACCCCGAGGGGGGGCTCTAGCACAGATACGCAGTATTTT. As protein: CASTPRGGSSTDTQYF.

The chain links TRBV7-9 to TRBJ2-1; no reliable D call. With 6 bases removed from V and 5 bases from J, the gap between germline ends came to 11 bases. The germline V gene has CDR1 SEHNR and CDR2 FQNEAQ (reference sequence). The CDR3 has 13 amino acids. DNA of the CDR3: TGTGCCAGCAGACGTCTAGATGACAATGAGCAGTTCTTC. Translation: CASRRLDDNEQFF.

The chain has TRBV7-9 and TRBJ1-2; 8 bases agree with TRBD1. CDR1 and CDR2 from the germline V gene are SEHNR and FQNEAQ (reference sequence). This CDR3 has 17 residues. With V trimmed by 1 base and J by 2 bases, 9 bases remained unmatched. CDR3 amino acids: CASSLGVTGERNYGYTF. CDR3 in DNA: TGTGCCAGCAGCTTAGGTGTGACAGGGGAAAGGAACTATGGCTACACCTTC.

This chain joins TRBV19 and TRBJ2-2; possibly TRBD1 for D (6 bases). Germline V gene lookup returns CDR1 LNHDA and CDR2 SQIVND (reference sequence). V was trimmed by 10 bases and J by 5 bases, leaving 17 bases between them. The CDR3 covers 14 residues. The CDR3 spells CATPRGGDTGELFF. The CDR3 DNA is TGTGCCACCCCCCGAGGGGGAGATACCGGGGAGCTGTTTTTT.

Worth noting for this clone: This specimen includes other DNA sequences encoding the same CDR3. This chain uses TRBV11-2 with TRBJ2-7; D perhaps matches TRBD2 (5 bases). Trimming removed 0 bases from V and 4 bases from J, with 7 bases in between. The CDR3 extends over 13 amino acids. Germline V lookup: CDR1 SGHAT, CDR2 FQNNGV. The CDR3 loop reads CASSLDRGYEQYV. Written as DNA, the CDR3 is TGTGCCAGCAGCTTAGATCGGGGATACGAGCAGTACGTC.

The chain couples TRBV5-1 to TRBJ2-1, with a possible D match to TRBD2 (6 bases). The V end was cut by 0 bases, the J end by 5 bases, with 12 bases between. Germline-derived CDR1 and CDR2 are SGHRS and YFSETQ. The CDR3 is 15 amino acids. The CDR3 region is CASSLGVSGDNEQFF. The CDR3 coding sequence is TGCGCCAGCAGCTTGGGGGTTAGCGGCGACAATGAGCAGTTCTTC. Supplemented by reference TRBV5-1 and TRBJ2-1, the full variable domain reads KAGVTQTPRYLIKTRGQQVTLSCSPISGHRSVSWYQQTPGQGLQFLFEYFSETQRNKGNFPGRFSGRQFSNSRSEMNVSTLELGDSALYLCASSLGVSGDNEQFFGPGTRLTVL.

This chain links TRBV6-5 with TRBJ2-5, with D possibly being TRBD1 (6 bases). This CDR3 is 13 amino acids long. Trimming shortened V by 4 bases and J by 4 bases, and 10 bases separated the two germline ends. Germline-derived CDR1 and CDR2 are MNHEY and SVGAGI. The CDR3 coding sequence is TGTGCCAGCAGTTTAAACAGGGCAGAGACCCAGTACTTC. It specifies CASSLNRAETQYF.

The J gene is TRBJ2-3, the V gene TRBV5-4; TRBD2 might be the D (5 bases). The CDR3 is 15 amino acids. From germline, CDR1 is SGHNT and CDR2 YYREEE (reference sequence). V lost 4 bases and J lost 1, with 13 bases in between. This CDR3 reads CASSPEAARTDTQYF. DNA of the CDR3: TGTGCCAGCAGCCCGGAGGCAGCCCGCACAGATACGCAGTATTTT.

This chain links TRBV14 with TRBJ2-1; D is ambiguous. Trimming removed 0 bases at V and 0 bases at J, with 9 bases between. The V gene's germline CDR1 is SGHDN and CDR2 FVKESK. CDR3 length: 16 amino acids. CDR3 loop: CASSQEEKSSYNEQFF. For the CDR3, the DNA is TGTGCCAGCAGCCAAGAGGAGAAGAGCTCCTACAATGAGCAGTTCTTC.

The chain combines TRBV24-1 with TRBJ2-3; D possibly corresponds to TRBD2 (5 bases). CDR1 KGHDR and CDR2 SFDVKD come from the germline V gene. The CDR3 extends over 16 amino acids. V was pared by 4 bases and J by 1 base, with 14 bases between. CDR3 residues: CATSDPSSRRTDTQYF. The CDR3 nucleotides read TGTGCCACCAGTGACCCTTCTAGCAGACGCACAGATACGCAGTATTTT.

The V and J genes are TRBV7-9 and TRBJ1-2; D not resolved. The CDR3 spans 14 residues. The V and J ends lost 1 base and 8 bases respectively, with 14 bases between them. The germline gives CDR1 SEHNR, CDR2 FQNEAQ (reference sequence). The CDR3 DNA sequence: TGTGCCAGCAGCTTAGATGAGGGTGCCTCCGGCTACACCTTC. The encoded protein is CASSLDEGASGYTF.

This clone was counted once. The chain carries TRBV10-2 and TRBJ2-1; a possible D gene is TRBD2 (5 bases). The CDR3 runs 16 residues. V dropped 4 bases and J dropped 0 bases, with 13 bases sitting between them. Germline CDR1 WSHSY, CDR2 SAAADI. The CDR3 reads CASSGPSPSSYNEQFF. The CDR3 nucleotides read TGCGCCAGCAGTGGTCCTAGCCCTAGCTCCTACAATGAGCAGTTCTTC.

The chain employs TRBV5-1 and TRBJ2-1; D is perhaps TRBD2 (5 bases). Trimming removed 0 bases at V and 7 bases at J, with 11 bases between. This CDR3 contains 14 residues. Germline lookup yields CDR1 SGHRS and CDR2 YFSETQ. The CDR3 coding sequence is TGCGCCAGCAGCTTGGACCCTCCGGGAAATGAGCAGTTCTTC. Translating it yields CASSLDPPGNEQFF.

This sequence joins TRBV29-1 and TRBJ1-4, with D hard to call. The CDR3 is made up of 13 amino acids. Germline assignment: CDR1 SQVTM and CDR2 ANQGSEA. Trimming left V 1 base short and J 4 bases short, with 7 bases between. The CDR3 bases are TGCAGCGTTGAAGTGGAGAATAATGAAAAACTGTTTTTT. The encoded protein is CSVEVENNEKLFF.

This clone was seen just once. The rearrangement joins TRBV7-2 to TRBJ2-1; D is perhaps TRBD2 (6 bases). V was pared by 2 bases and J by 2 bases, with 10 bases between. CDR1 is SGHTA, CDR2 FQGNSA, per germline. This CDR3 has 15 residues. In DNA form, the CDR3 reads TGTGCCAGCAGCTTAACGGGGGAAACCTACAATGAGCAGTTCTTC. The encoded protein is CASSLTGETYNEQFF.

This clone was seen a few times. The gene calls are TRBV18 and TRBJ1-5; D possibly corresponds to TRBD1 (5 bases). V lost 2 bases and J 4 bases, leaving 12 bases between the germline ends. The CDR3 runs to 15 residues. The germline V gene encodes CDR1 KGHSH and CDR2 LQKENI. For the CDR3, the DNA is TGTGCCAGCTCACCAGGGGGGTTTGGGAATCAGCCCCAGCATTTT. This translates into CASSPGGFGNQPQHF.

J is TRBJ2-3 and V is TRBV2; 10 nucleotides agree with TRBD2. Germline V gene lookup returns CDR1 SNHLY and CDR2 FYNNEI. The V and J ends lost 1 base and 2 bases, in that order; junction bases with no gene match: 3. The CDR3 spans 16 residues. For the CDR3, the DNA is TGTGCCAGCAGTGAAGGAGCGGGGGGGGTCACAGATACGCAGTATTTT. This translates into CASSEGAGGVTDTQYF.

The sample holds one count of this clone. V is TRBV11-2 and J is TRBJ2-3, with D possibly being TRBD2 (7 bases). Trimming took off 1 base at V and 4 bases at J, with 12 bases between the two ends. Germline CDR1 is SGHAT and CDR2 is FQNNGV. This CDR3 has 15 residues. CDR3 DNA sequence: TGTGCCAGCAGCTTAGTGGGGGGGCCTGCAGATACGCAGTATTTT. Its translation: CASSLVGGPADTQYF.

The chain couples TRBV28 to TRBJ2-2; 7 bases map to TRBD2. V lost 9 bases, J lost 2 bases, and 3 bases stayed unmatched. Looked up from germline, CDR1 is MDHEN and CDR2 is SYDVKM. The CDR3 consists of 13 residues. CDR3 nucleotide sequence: TGTGCCAGTATAGCGGGTAACACCGGGGAGCTGTTTTTT. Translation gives CASIAGNTGELFF.